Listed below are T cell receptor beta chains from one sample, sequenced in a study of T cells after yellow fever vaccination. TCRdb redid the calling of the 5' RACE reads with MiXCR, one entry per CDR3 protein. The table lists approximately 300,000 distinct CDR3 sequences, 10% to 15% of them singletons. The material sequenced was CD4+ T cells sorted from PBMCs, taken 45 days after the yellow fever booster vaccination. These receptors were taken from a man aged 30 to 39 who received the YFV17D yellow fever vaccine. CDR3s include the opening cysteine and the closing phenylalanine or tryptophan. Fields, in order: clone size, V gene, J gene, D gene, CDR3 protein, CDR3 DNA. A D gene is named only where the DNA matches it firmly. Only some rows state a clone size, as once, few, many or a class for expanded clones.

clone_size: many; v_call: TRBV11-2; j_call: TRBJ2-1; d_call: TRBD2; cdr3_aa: CASSSPRGGENEQFF; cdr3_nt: TGTGCCAGCAGCTCCCCCCGGGGGGGAGAGAATGAGCAGTTCTTC
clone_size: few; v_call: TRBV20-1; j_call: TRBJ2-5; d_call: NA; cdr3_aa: CSARIPGQETQYF; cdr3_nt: TGCAGTGCTAGAATTCCAGGCCAAGAGACCCAGTACTTC
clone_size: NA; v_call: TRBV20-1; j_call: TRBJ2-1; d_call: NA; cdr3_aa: CSARVAGRRGGDEQFF; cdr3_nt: TGCAGTGCTAGAGTCGCGGGACGGCGAGGGGGGGATGAGCAGTTCTTC
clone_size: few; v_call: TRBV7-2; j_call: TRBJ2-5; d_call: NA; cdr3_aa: CASVRRDQETQYF; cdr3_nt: TGTGCCAGCGTGCGTCGGGACCAAGAGACCCAGTACTTC
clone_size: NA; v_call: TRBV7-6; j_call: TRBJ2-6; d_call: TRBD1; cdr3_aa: CASSLETGGLRANVLTF; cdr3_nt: TGTGCCAGCAGCTTAGAAACAGGGGGCCTAAGGGCCAACGTCCTGACTTTC
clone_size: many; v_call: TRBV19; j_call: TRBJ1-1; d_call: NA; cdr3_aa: CASIRTASNTEAFF; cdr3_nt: TGTGCCAGTATCAGGACGGCAAGCAACACTGAAGCTTTCTTT
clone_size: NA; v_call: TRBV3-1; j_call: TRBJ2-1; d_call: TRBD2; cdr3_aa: CASSLLSGRSMYNEQFF; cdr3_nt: TGTGCCAGCAGCCTCCTCTCCGGGAGGTCGATGTACAATGAGCAGTTCTTC
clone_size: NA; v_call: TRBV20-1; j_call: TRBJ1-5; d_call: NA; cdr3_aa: CSARGGSARQPQHF; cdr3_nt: TGCAGTGCTAGAGGGGGTTCGGCTCGGCAGCCCCAGCATTTT
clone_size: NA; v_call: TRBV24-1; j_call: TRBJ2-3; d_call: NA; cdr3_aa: CATSDAEVNTDTQYF; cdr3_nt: TGTGCCACCAGTGACGCGGAGGTCAACACAGATACGCAGTATTTT
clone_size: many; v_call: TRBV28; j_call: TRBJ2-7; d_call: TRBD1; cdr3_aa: CASTQLDRAYEQYF; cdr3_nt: TGTGCCAGCACCCAGCTGGACAGGGCCTACGAGCAGTACTTC
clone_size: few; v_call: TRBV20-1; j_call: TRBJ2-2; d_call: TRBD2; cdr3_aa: CSARTRNTGELFF; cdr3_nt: TGCAGTGCCAGGACTAGGAACACCGGGGAGCTGTTTTTT
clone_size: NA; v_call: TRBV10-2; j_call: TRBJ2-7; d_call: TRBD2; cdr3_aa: CASSQLAGVYEQYF; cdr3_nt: TGCGCCAGCAGTCAACTAGCGGGAGTCTACGAGCAGTACTTC
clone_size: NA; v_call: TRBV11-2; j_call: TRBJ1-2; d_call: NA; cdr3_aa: CASSAYRDGYTF; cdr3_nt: TGTGCCAGCAGCGCATACAGGGATGGCTACACCTTC
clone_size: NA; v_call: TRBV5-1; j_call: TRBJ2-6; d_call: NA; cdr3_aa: CASSLQISGANVLTF; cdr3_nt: TGCGCCAGCAGCTTGCAGATCTCTGGGGCCAACGTCCTGACTTTC
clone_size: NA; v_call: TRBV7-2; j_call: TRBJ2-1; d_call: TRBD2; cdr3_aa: CASERGGSSYNEQFF; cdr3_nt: TGTGCCTCCGAGCGCGGCGGGAGCTCCTACAATGAGCAGTTCTTC
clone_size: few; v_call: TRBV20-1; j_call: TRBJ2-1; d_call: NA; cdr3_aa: CSARDPSGVGAHEQFF; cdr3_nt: TGCAGTGCTAGAGACCCCAGCGGGGTGGGGGCCCATGAGCAGTTCTTC
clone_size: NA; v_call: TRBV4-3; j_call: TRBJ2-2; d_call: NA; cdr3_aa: CASSQAPGTVGTGELFF; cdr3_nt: TGCGCCAGCAGCCAAGCCCCCGGGACCGTAGGCACCGGGGAGCTGTTTTTT
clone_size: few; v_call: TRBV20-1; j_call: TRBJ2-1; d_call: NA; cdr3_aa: CSARWGPLNEQFF; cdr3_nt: TGCAGTGCTAGATGGGGGCCTTTGAATGAGCAGTTCTTC
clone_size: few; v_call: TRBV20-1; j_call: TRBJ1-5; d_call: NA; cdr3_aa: CSAFDHPNQPQHF; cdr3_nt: TGCAGTGCTTTCGACCATCCCAATCAGCCCCAGCATTTT
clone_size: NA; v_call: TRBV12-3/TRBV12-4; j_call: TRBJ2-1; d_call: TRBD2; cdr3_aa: CASSSGLAGVAVRQFF; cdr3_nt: TGTGCCAGCAGCTCCGGACTAGCGGGAGTGGCCGTCCGGCAGTTCTTC
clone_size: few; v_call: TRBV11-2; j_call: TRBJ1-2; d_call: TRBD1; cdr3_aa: CASSAVGQGIGYTF; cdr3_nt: TGTGCCAGCAGCGCAGTTGGACAGGGCATAGGCTACACCTTC
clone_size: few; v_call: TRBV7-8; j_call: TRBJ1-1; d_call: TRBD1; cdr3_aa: CASSEQGRGTEAFF; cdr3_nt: TGTGCCAGCAGCGAACAGGGGCGAGGCACTGAAGCTTTCTTT
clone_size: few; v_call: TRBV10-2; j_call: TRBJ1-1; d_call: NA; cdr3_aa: CASNGGQKYTEAFF; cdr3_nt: TGCGCCAGCAACGGCGGGCAGAAATACACTGAAGCTTTCTTT
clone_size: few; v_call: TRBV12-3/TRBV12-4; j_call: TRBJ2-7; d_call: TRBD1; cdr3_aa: CASIPSGTGVEQYF; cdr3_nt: TGTGCCAGCATCCCTTCCGGGACAGGGGTTGAGCAGTACTTC
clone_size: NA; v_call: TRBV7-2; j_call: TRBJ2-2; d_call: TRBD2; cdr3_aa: CASMERESTGELFF; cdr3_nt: TGTGCCAGCATGGAGCGGGAGAGCACCGGGGAGCTGTTTTTT
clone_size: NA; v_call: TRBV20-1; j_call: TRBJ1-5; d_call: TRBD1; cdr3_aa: CSAQFGQVNPAFNQPQHF; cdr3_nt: TGCAGTGCCCAGTTTGGACAGGTTAACCCAGCCTTCAATCAGCCCCAGCATTTT
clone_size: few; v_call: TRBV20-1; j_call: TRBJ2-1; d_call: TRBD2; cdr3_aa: CSARGLTSGYNEQFF; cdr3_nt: TGCAGTGCTAGGGGTTTGACTAGCGGCTACAATGAGCAGTTCTTC
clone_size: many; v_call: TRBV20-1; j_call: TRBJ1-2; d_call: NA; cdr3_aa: CSARDRSGHNYGYTF; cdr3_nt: TGCAGTGCTAGAGATCGGTCAGGGCACAACTATGGCTACACCTTC
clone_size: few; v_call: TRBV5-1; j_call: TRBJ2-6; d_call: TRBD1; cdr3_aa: CASSFGTAASGANVLTF; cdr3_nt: TGCGCCAGCAGCTTCGGGACAGCAGCCTCTGGGGCCAACGTCCTGACTTTC
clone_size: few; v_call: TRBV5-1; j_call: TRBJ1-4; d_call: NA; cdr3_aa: CASSDEAGTNEKLFF; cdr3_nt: TGCGCCAGCTCGGACGAAGCGGGTACTAATGAAAAACTGTTTTTT
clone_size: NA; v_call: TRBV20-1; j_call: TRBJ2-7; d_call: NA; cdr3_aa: CSARSGRSFYEQYF; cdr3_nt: TGCAGTGCCCGATCGGGACGTTCCTTCTACGAGCAGTACTTC
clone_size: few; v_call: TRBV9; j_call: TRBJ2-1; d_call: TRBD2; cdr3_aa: CASSVAGGAGANEQFF; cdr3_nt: TGTGCCAGCAGCGTAGCGGGGGGGGCGGGAGCGAATGAGCAGTTCTTC
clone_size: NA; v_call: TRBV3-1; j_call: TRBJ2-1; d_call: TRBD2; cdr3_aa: CASKWAGGHEQFF; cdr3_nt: TGTGCCAGCAAATGGGCGGGAGGCCATGAGCAGTTCTTC
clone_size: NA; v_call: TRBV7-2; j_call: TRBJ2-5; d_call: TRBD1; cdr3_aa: CASSLGGRGFETQYF; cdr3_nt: TGTGCCAGCAGCTTAGGTGGCAGGGGGTTTGAGACCCAGTACTTC
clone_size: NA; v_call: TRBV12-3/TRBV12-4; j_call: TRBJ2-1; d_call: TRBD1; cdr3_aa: CASSSTGTGWYEQFF; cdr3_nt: TGTGCCAGCAGCTCGACCGGGACAGGGTGGTATGAGCAGTTCTTC
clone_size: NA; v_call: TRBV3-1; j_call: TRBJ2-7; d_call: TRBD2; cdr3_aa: CASSSLGGGTSYEQYF; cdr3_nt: TGTGCCAGCAGCTCCCTGGGCGGGGGAACCTCCTACGAGCAGTACTTC
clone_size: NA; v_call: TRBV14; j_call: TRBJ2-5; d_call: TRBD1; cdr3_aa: CASSQRLGQGQETQYF; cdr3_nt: TGTGCCAGCAGCCAAAGATTGGGACAGGGTCAAGAGACCCAGTACTTC
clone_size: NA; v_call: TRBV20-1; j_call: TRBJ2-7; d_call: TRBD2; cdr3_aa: CSATPGLAGGQAYEQYF; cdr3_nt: TGCAGTGCAACCCCGGGACTAGCGGGAGGGCAAGCCTACGAGCAGTACTTC
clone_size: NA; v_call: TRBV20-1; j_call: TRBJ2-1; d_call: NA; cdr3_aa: CSALPGHWGDNEQFF; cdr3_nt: TGCAGTGCCCTACCCGGCCACTGGGGGGACAATGAGCAGTTCTTC
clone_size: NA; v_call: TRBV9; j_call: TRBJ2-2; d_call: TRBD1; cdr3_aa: CASSGLDRGTGELFF; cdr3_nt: TGTGCCAGCAGCGGGCTGGACAGGGGAACCGGGGAGCTGTTTTTT
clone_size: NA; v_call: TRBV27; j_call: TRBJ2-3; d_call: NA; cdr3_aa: CASSLPGRFDTQYF; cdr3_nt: TGTGCCAGCAGCCTACCCGGAAGGTTTGATACGCAGTATTTT
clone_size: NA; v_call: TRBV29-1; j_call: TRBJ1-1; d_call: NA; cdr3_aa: CSVWTRDSHTAYEAFF; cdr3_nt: TGCAGCGTTTGGACGAGGGACTCCCATACCGCATATGAAGCTTTCTTT
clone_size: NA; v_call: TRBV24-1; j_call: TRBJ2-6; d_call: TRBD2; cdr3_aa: CATSDGRAGGANVLTF; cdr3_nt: TGTGCCACCAGTGACGGGAGGGCCGGGGGGGCCAACGTCCTGACTTTC
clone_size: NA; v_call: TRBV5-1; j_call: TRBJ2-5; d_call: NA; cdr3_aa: CASGGTAETQYF; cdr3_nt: TGCGCCAGCGGCGGGACTGCAGAGACCCAGTACTTC
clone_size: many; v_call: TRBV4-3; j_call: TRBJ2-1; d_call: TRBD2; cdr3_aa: CASRLAGGPGEQFF; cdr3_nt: TGCGCCAGCAGACTAGCGGGAGGGCCGGGAGAGCAGTTCTTC
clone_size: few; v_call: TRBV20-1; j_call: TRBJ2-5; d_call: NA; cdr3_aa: CSARSKFGGPETQYF; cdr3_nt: TGCAGTGCTAGATCAAAGTTTGGGGGTCCAGAGACCCAGTACTTC
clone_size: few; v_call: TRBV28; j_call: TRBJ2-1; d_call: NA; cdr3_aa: CASSWSSRVYNEQFF; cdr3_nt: TGTGCCAGCAGTTGGTCGAGCAGGGTCTACAATGAGCAGTTCTTC
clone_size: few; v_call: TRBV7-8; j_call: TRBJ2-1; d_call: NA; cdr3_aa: CASSLPLRRGYNEQFF; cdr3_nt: TGTGCCAGCAGCTTACCCCTCCGACGGGGCTACAATGAGCAGTTCTTC
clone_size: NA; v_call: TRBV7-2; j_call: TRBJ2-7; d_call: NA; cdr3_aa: CASSSVTDEQYF; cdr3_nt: TGTGCCAGCAGCTCTGTGACGGACGAGCAGTACTTC
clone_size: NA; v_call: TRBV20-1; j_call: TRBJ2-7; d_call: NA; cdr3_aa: CSASMPVAADEQYF; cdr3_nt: TGCAGTGCTAGCATGCCCGTCGCCGCGGACGAGCAGTACTTC
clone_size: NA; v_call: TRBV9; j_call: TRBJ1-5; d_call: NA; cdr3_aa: CASSVRTPGADTQHF; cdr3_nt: TGTGCCAGCAGCGTAAGGACCCCGGGGGCGGATACGCAGCATTTT
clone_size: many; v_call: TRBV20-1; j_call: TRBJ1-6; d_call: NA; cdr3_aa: CSAREYRINSPLHF; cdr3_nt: TGCAGTGCTAGAGAGTACAGGATCAATTCACCCCTCCACTTT
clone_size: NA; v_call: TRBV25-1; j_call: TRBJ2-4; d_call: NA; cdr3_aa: CASSSTQNIQYF; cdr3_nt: TGTGCCAGCAGTTCCACCCAAAACATTCAGTACTTC